Below, 27 T cell receptor beta chains from the same sample are listed, as sequenced in a study of T cell responses to AZD1222 COVID-19 vaccine. The assay was immunoSEQ multiplex PCR, and TCRdb's table has in-frame clones only and misses some. The sample records 90,000 to 130,000 clones, about four fifths being singletons. Sequencing used peripheral blood, obtained on day 0 of AZD1222 vaccination. The receptors were gathered from an adult in good health.

This sequence joins TRBV4-3 and TRBJ1-1; the D is unclear. The CDR3 is 15 residues long. V lost 1 base, J lost 1 base, and 10 bases lay in between. Germline loops: CDR1 LGHNA, CDR2 YSLEER. The CDR3 DNA sequence: TGCGCCAGCAGCCAAGTTGGGGTGGAGAACACTGAAGCTTTCTTT. Its translation: CASSQVGVENTEAFF.

The chain combines TRBV7-2 with TRBJ2-3, with 7 bases matching TRBD2. Looked up from germline, CDR1 is SGHTA and CDR2 is FQGNSA. The CDR3 runs 14 residues. The V gene end was trimmed by 6 bases and the J gene end by 6 bases; junction bases not matched to a gene: 9. CDR3 sequence: CASSSVTSADTQYF. Written as DNA, the CDR3 is TGTGCCAGCAGTTCCGTTACTAGCGCTGATACGCAGTATTTT.

V and J are TRBV7-2 and TRBJ1-4, with D possibly TRBD1 on 5 matching bases. This CDR3 has 16 residues. CDR1 and CDR2 (germline): SGHTA, FQGNSA. The V gene lost 0 bases and the J gene lost 2 bases, with 10 bases spanning the gap. The CDR3 nucleotides are TGTGCCAGCAGCTTAGCCTGGGGGACGACTAATGAAAAACTGTTTTTT. Translating gives CASSLAWGTTNEKLFF.

The chain has TRBV18 and TRBJ2-5; D is ambiguous. The CDR3 covers 12 residues. The V gene's germline CDR1 is KGHSH and CDR2 LQKENI. Trimming removed 5 bases at V and 1 base at J, with 5 bases between. The CDR3 region is CASSTAQETQYF. As DNA, the CDR3 is TGTGCCAGCTCAACAGCCCAAGAGACCCAGTACTTC.

The chain joins TRBV5-1 to TRBJ1-6, with D unresolved. Trimming shortened V by 2 bases and J by 0 bases, and 12 bases separated the two germline ends. This CDR3 spans 17 amino acids. Germline V gene sequence: CDR1 SGHRS, CDR2 YFSETQ. The CDR3 loop reads CASSFGSPSSYNSPLHF. The DNA for the CDR3 is TGCGCCAGCAGCTTTGGCAGCCCTAGCTCCTATAATTCACCCCTCCACTTT. The full variable domain, rest sourced from reference TRBV5-1 and TRBJ1-6, is KAGVTQTPRYLIKTRGQQVTLSCSPISGHRSVSWYQQTPGQGLQFLFEYFSETQRNKGNFPGRFSGRQFSNSRSEMNVSTLELGDSALYLCASSFGSPSSYNSPLHFGNGTRLTVT.

The chain recombines TRBV2 with TRBJ1-6; D remains ambiguous. Germline values: CDR1 SNHLY, CDR2 FYNNEI. V lost 7 bases and J lost 1, with 17 bases in between. The CDR3 consists of 17 residues. CDR3 protein: CASTLRGFTSYNSPLHF. CDR3 sequence (DNA): TGTGCCAGCACCCTTCGTGGGTTTACGTCCTATAATTCACCCCTCCACTTT.

The chain has TRBV9 and TRBJ1-4, with D possibly being TRBD1 (5 bases). The V end was cut by 5 bases, the J end by 0 bases, with 8 bases between. CDR3 length: 14 residues. Germline assignment: CDR1 SGDLS and CDR2 YYNGEE. The CDR3 DNA reads as TGTGCCAGCAGTCTGACAGCAACTAATGAAAAACTGTTTTTT. Translation: CASSLTATNEKLFF.

This chain uses TRBV6-2 or TRBV6-3 with TRBJ2-3, with 9 bases identical to TRBD1. Germline V gene lookup returns CDR1 MNHEY and CDR2 SVGEGT. This CDR3 has 16 amino acids. The trim removed 5 bases at V and 3 bases at J, leaving 9 bases unmatched. CDR3 coding DNA: TGTGCCAGCAGTACAAGGGGACAGGGAACGACAGATACGCAGTATTTT. Encoded protein: CASSTRGQGTTDTQYF.

Only a few counts were recorded for this clone. The chain combines TRBV5-4 with TRBJ1-6; D may be TRBD1 (6 bases). The ends were cut back, 3 bases at V and 10 bases at J, with 17 bases in the middle. The germline V gene has CDR1 SGHNT and CDR2 YYREEE (reference sequence). This CDR3 has 15 residues. In nucleotides, the CDR3 is TGTGCCAGCAGCTCGGACAGAGGGGTTGGGTCACCCCTCCACTTT. It yields the protein CASSSDRGVGSPLHF. The full variable domain, its missing parts supplied by reference TRBV5-4 and TRBJ1-6, is ETGVTQSPTHLIKTRGQQVTLRCSSQSGHNTVSWYQQALGQGPQFIFQYYREEENGRGNFPPRFSGLQFPNYSSELNVNALELDDSALYLCASSSDRGVGSPLHFGNGTRLTVT.

The chain combines TRBV30 with TRBJ1-6; TRBD1 is a possible D gene (6 bases). V was cut by 3 bases and J by 7 bases, with 10 bases left in between. CDR1 and CDR2 from the germline V gene are GTSNPN and SVGIG (reference sequence). This CDR3 is built from 13 residues. CDR3 sequence: CAWRRTVNSPLHF. CDR3 coding DNA: TGTGCCTGGAGAAGGACAGTCAATTCACCCCTCCACTTT.

The DNA of the CDR3 is TGTGCCAGCAGCTTGGGGACACCCAACACCGATACGCAGTATTTT. Translating it yields CASSLGTPNTDTQYF. This chain uses TRBV7-2 with TRBJ2-3; TRBD1 might be the D (6 bases). The ends were cut back, 3 bases at V and 6 bases at J, with 16 bases in the middle. CDR3 length: 15 amino acids. In germline, CDR1 is SGHTA, CDR2 FQGNSA.

The V gene is TRBV3-1 (or the pseudogene TRBV3-2), the J gene TRBJ1-2; D gene unclear. Trimming took off 4 bases at V and 4 bases at J, with 16 bases between the two ends. CDR3 size: 15 residues. Germline V gene sequence: CDR1 LGHDT, CDR2 YNNKEL (reference sequence). This CDR3 reads CASSLTIFPPYGYTF. CDR3 bases: TGTGCCAGCAGCCTCACTATATTCCCACCCTATGGCTACACCTTC.

The chain has TRBV11-2 and TRBJ2-6; D is undetermined. V lost 5 bases and J lost 0, with 8 bases in between. Germline assignment: CDR1 SGHAT and CDR2 FQNNGV. The CDR3 loop spans 15 amino acids. CDR3 loop: CASSQASSGANVLTF. The CDR3 bases are TGTGCCAGCAGCCAAGCGAGCTCTGGGGCCAACGTCCTGACTTTC. The entire variable domain, with the rest obtained from reference TRBV11-2 and TRBJ2-6, is as follows: EAGVAQSPRYKIIEKRQSVAFWCNPISGHATLYWYQQILGQGPKLLIQFQNNGVVDDSQLPKDRFSAERLKGVDSTLKIQPAKLEDSAVYLCASSQASSGANVLTFGAGSRLTVL.

The chain is built from TRBV24-1 and TRBJ2-1; a possible D gene is TRBD2 (6 bases). CDR3 length equals 13 residues. V shed 2 bases and J shed 8 bases, with 9 bases lying between them. Germline CDR1 KGHDR, CDR2 SFDVKD. The CDR3 is CATSDWRGYEQFF. The DNA for the CDR3 is TGTGCCACCAGTGATTGGCGGGGCTATGAGCAGTTCTTC.

This clone has more than one count but fewer than ten. V gene TRBV3-1 (or the pseudogene TRBV3-2) combines with J gene TRBJ1-5; D remains unclear. The germline V gene encodes CDR1 LGHDT and CDR2 YNNKEL (reference sequence). V was pared by 0 bases and J by 7 bases, with 7 bases between. The CDR3 has 13 amino acids. CDR3 nucleotide sequence: TGTGCCAGCAGCCAAGATACGTGGCAGCCCCAGCATTTT. Amino acids: CASSQDTWQPQHF.

The chain recombines TRBV28 with TRBJ1-6, with D perhaps matching TRBD1 (5 bases). CDR3 length: 14 amino acids. The germline CDR1 and CDR2 sequences are MDHEN and SYDVKM. Trimming pared 6 bases from V and 7 bases from J, leaving 13 bases between. The CDR3 reads CASRRDPANSPLHF. Here the CDR3 DNA reads TGTGCCAGCAGGAGGGACCCAGCGAATTCACCCCTCCACTTT.

This clone appeared a single time. The V call is TRBV4-1, the J call TRBJ1-1, with D maybe TRBD1 (6 bases). Germline V gene data show CDR1 as MGHRA and CDR2 as YSYEKL. The CDR3 spans 17 residues. Trimming removed 4 bases at V and 0 bases at J, with 18 bases between. The CDR3 coding sequence is TGCGCCAGCAGCCCGCTGAGTGGGGGCTCACTGAACACTGAAGCTTTCTTT. Translating it yields CASSPLSGGSLNTEAFF.

The chain joins TRBV7-2 to TRBJ2-7; TRBD2 matches 10 bases. CDR3 size: 16 residues. Looked up from germline, CDR1 is SGHTA and CDR2 is FQGNSA. The trim removed 2 bases at V and 3 bases at J, leaving 7 bases unmatched. CDR3 in amino acids: CASSLTGASGSYEQYF. The DNA of the CDR3 is TGTGCCAGCAGCTTAACGGGGGCTAGCGGGAGCTACGAGCAGTACTTC. The variable domain in full, with the rest retrieved from reference TRBV7-2 and TRBJ2-7, is GAGVSQSPSNKVTEKGKDVELRCDPISGHTALYWYRQSLGQGLEFLIYFQGNSAPDKSGLPSDRFSAERTGGSVSTLTIQRTQQEDSAVYLCASSLTGASGSYEQYFGPGTRLTVT.

The CDR3 sequence is CASSPNAIAKNIQYF. The CDR3 nucleotides are TGCGCCAGCAGCCCCAACGCGATAGCCAAAAACATTCAGTACTTC. The rearrangement joins TRBV5-1 to TRBJ2-4; D gene unclear. Germline assignment: CDR1 SGHRS and CDR2 YFSETQ. This CDR3 has 15 amino acids. V gave up 4 bases and J gave up 0 bases, with 11 bases separating them.

The chain links TRBV9 to TRBJ1-2; TRBD1 aligns across 7 bases. Germline CDR1 SGDLS, CDR2 YYNGEE. The CDR3 extends over 14 amino acids. Losses at the gene ends were 3 bases for V and 4 bases for J; bases not matched to a gene: 6. The DNA of the CDR3 is TGTGCCAGCAGCGGCCTGAGGGGGCCCTATGGCTACACCTTC. Translation gives CASSGLRGPYGYTF.

The chain combines TRBV27 with TRBJ2-3; 8 nucleotides line up with TRBD1. The trim removed 5 bases at V and 0 bases at J, leaving 7 bases unmatched. Germline loops: CDR1 MNHEY, CDR2 SMNVEV (reference sequence). The CDR3 is 16 amino acids. This CDR3 is CASSPGQAASTDTQYF. The CDR3 coding sequence is TGTGCCAGCAGTCCGGGACAGGCCGCTAGCACAGATACGCAGTATTTT.

The chain combines TRBV6-5 with TRBJ1-5; a weak D match, TRBD1 (5 bases). V was shortened by 6 bases and J by 6 bases, with 15 bases between the two germline ends. Per germline, CDR1 MNHEY and CDR2 SVGAGI. The CDR3 has 14 residues. The CDR3 sequence is CASSPRQTRQPQHF. For the CDR3, the DNA is TGTGCCAGCAGCCCGAGACAGACCCGTCAGCCCCAGCATTTT.

The V and J genes are TRBV7-9 and TRBJ2-5; TRBD2 matches 7 bases. Germline lookup yields CDR1 SEHNR and CDR2 FQNEAQ (reference sequence). The CDR3 loop spans 15 amino acids. V lost 5 bases to trimming and J lost 1 base; unmatched junction nucleotides: 7. The CDR3: CASSLERGIQETQYF. For the CDR3, the DNA is TGTGCCAGCAGCCTCGAGCGGGGAATCCAAGAGACCCAGTACTTC.

The gene calls are TRBV3-1 (or the pseudogene TRBV3-2) and TRBJ2-1; perhaps TRBD2 as D (5 bases). This CDR3 contains 13 residues. Trimming left V 4 bases short and J 7 bases short, with 11 bases between. CDR1 and CDR2 (germline): LGHDT, YNNKEL (reference sequence). The CDR3 region has the DNA TGTGCCAGCAGCCTCGCCGGAGGTAATGAGCAGTTCTTC. This encodes CASSLAGGNEQFF.

The chain recombines TRBV3-1 (or the pseudogene TRBV3-2) with TRBJ1-1; maybe TRBD1 (5 bases). Germline V gene sequence: CDR1 LGHDT, CDR2 YNNKEL (reference sequence). The CDR3 contains 14 residues. V was cut by 4 bases and J by 2 bases, with 11 bases left in between. The CDR3, as DNA: TGTGCCAGCAGCCGCGTGGGGGTAAACACTGAAGCTTTCTTT. Translating it yields CASSRVGVNTEAFF.

The rearrangement joins TRBV6-2 or TRBV6-3 to TRBJ2-7, with D tentatively TRBD2 (5 bases). The length of the CDR3 is 16 residues. Trimming cost V 2 bases and J 2 bases, with 16 bases left between them. CDR1 and CDR2 from the germline V gene are MNHEY and SVGEGT. CDR3: CASSYAGRRIPYEQYF. The CDR3 DNA reads as TGTGCCAGCAGTTACGCCGGACGGAGGATCCCCTACGAGCAGTACTTC.

Worth noting for this clone: The same CDR3 also results from other DNA sequences found in this sample. The rearrangement joins TRBV9 to TRBJ1-1; 10 nucleotides match TRBD1. Germline V gives CDR1 SGDLS, CDR2 YYNGEE. The CDR3 is made up of 15 amino acids. V gave up 4 bases and J gave up 1 base; unmatched junction bases: 4. This CDR3 is CASSLRTGGNTEAFF. The CDR3 DNA reads as TGTGCCAGCAGCCTTCGGACAGGGGGGAACACTGAAGCTTTCTTT.